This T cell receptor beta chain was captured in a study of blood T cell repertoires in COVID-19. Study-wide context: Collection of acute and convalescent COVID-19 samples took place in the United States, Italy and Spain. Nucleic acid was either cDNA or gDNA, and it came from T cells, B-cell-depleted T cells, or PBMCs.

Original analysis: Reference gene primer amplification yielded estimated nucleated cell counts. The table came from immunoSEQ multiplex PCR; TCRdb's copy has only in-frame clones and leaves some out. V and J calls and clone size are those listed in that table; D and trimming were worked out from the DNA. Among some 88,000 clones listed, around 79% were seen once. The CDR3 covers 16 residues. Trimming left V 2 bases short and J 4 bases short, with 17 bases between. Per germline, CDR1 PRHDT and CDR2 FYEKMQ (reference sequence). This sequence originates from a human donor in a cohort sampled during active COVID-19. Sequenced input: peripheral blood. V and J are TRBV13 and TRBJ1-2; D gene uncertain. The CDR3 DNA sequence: TGTGCCAGCAGCTTACCTCCGGTGAGGGATACCTATGGCTACACCTTC. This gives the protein CASSLPPVRDTYGYTF.